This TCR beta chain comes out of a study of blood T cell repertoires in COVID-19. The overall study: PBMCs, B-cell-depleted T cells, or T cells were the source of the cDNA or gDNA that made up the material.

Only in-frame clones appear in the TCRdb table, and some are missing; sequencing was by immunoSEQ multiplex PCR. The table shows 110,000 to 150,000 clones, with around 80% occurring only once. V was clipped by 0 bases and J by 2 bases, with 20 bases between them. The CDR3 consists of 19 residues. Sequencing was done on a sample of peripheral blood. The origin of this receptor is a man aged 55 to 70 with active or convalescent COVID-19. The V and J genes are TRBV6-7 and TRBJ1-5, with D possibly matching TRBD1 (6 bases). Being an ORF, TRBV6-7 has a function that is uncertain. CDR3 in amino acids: CASSYSGKTQGRCNQPQHF. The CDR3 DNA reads TGTGCCAGCAGTTACTCGGGAAAGACTCAGGGGCGGTGCAATCAGCCCCAGCATTTT.